This T cell receptor beta chain was captured by sequencing in a study of OX40 agonist ivuxolimab in advanced cancers. This CDR3 is built from 14 residues. Germline lookup yields CDR1 MDHEN and CDR2 SYDVKM. With V trimmed by 6 bases and J by 5 bases, 6 bases remained unmatched. TCRdb's table, derived via immunoSEQ multiplex PCR, lists solely in-frame clones and lacks some. The table records about 50,000 clones, 80% of them present only once. This chain joins TRBV28 and TRBJ2-2; the match to TRBD1 covers 7 bases. The TCR comes from an adult with an advanced solid tumor such as melanoma, head and neck, liver or kidney cancer. The sample in question was CD4+ or CD8+ T cells sorted from blood, obtained in a trial of the OX40 agonist ivuxolimab. CDR3 nucleotides: TGTGCCAGCAGCCCGGGACAGAGGACCGGGGAGCTGTTTTTT. This encodes CASSPGQRTGELFF.